The T cell receptor beta chain described here comes from a study of cytomegalovirus exposure and HLA in healthy donors. Findings and limits, study-wide: Researchers counted 164 TCR beta chains as cytomegalovirus-associated.

The CDR3 totals 14 residues. Germline V CDR1 and CDR2: SGHAT, FQNNGV. Germline trimming cut 8 bases from V and 4 bases from J; bases unmatched to any gene: 7. Some clones are missing from TCRdb's copy, which holds only in-frame ones; the method was immunoSEQ multiplex PCR. The profile covers 75,000 to 85,000 clones, with about nine tenths appearing a single time and 2% to 2.5% taken by the ten largest. Points on this clone: The antigen is not known.

The rearrangement uses TRBV11-2 and TRBJ2-1, with 8 bases aligning to TRBD2. Sequencing used PBMCs. The source of this sequence is a man younger than 40 in good health and CMV-seronegative. The CDR3 sequence is CASSRTSPYNEQFF. The CDR3 DNA follows: TGTGCCAGCTCTAGGACTAGCCCATACAATGAGCAGTTCTTC.